One TCR beta chain is described in this entry. Data came from immunoSEQ multiplex PCR; TCRdb stores just in-frame clones and leaves some out. The table lists 630,000 or so clones, roughly 98% of them singletons. CD8 cells regarded as naive lacked CD45RO, were positively chosen for CCR7, and omitted terminally differentiated effector memory CD45RA+ cells. These data originate in a study of shared clonotypes between healthy human individuals. There are 15 residues in the CDR3. Germline lookup yields CDR1 MNHEY and CDR2 SVGAGI. Germline trimming cut 5 bases from V and 1 base from J; bases unmatched to any gene: 8.

Sequencing was carried out using naive CD8+ T cells sorted from blood. This chain links TRBV6-5 with TRBJ2-7, with 7 bases fitting TRBD2. The clonotype was recovered from a man aged 30 to 39 in good health. The CDR3, as DNA: TGTGCCAGCAGTGGGGGGGACTTCTTATCCTACGAGCAGTACTTC. It yields the protein CASSGGDFLSYEQYF.